The sequence of this TCR beta chain was determined in a study of T cell changes during pregnancy in multiple sclerosis. The CDR3 is 15 amino acids. V dropped 2 bases and J dropped 1; count of bases not matched to a gene: 2. The germline V gene encodes CDR1 ENHRY and CDR2 SYGVKD. Here immunoSEQ multiplex PCR was the method, and the copy in TCRdb shows in-frame clones only, minus some. This sample has about 44,000 clones; about 92% occur once, and the top ten carry under 1.5%. The source is a female donor with multiple sclerosis, enrolled in a pregnancy study. Sample: peripheral blood. The chain links TRBV10-3 to TRBJ2-3; 8 bases are shared with TRBD2. CDR3 residues: CAISEGLAGTDTQYF. DNA for the CDR3: TGTGCCATCAGTGAGGGACTAGCCGGCACAGATACGCAGTATTTT.